Following are 19 T cell receptor beta chains from one sample sequenced in a study of vaccination effects on CD4 cells after COVID-19. The table came from immunoSEQ multiplex PCR; TCRdb's copy has only in-frame clones and leaves some out. The sample carries some 69,000 clones, approximately 73% recorded once. Antigens for these TCRs are unknown. When around 10 days of culture had elapsed, CD4+ T cells were isolated. Two doses of BNT162b2 or mRNA-1273 vaccine were administered to participants. The sequences come from CD4+ T cells from PBMCs cultured without peptide, collected after COVID-19 vaccination. The source is a human donor who received a COVID-19 vaccine.

The CDR3: CASRSNPSQYTETQYF. The CDR3 coding sequence is TGCGCCAGCAGGAGTAACCCGTCGCAGTATACGGAGACCCAGTACTTC. The chain has TRBV5-1 and TRBJ2-5; D is uncertain. With 5 bases removed from V and 5 bases from J, the gap between germline ends came to 22 bases. The CDR3 runs 16 residues. CDR1 is SGHRS, CDR2 YFSETQ, per germline.

J is TRBJ2-3 and V is TRBV15, with 7 bases identical to TRBD1. With V trimmed by 2 bases and J by 1 base, 9 bases remained unmatched. There are 17 residues in the CDR3. Germline V gives CDR1 LNHNV, CDR2 YYDKDF (reference sequence). The CDR3, as DNA: TGTGCCACCAGCAGACCCCTAACAGGGGCTGGCACAGATACGCAGTATTTT. Its translation is CATSRPLTGAGTDTQYF.

The rearrangement joins TRBV6-5 to TRBJ1-6; D is ambiguous. Trimming cost V 8 bases and J 3 bases, with 8 bases left between them. The CDR3 consists of 13 residues. CDR1 is MNHEY and CDR2 is SVGAGI in the germline V gene. Written as DNA, the CDR3 is TGTGCCAGCTACAGTGACTATAATTCACCCCTCCACTTT. Its protein product is CASYSDYNSPLHF.

The chain couples TRBV5-1 to TRBJ1-3, with 7 bases that match TRBD1. The trim removed 3 bases at V and 0 bases at J, leaving 6 bases unmatched. Germline CDR1 reads SGHRS; CDR2 reads YFSETQ. This CDR3 has 16 residues. In nucleotides, the CDR3 is TGCGCCAGCAGCTGGACAGGCGCTGACTCTGGAAACACCATATATTTT. Translating it yields CASSWTGADSGNTIYF.

Here the CDR3 reads CASSRDRGHYNEQFF. The CDR3 DNA reads as TGTGCCAGCAGCCGCGACAGGGGGCATTACAATGAGCAGTTCTTC. V and J are TRBV6-5 and TRBJ2-1; 10 bases line up with TRBD1. CDR1 and CDR2 from the germline V gene are MNHEY and SVGAGI. V lost 6 bases, J lost 4 bases, and 6 bases stayed unmatched. CDR3 length: 15 residues.

The genes are TRBV7-9 and TRBJ1-1; unclear D gene. V lost 2 bases to trimming and J lost 1 base, with 11 bases between them. There are 15 residues in the CDR3. CDR1 SEHNR and CDR2 FQNEAQ come from the germline V gene (reference sequence). The CDR3 here is CASSLLPLGNTEAFF. The CDR3 nucleotides read TGTGCCAGCAGCTTACTCCCACTGGGGAACACTGAAGCTTTCTTT.

This clone was found once. This specimen includes other DNA sequences encoding the same CDR3. CDR3 residues: CASSLQGTDEQYV. The DNA for the CDR3 is TGCGCCAGCAGCCTACAGGGGACCGACGAGCAGTACGTC. The V gene is TRBV5-1, the J gene TRBJ2-7; 7 bases are shared with TRBD1. J was trimmed by 5 bases and V by 4 bases; bases with no gene match: 6. CDR1 and CDR2 from the germline V gene are SGHRS and YFSETQ. This CDR3 contains 13 residues.

This clone was seen a handful of times. V gene TRBV5-1 combines with J gene TRBJ2-7; no clear D. This CDR3 comprises 18 residues. CDR1 and CDR2 from the germline V gene are SGHRS and YFSETQ. The V end lost 0 bases, the J end lost 0 bases, and 19 bases lay between the germline ends. For the CDR3, the DNA is TGCGCCAGCAGCTTGGGTCCTACGACCTCCTTTTACTCCTACGAGCAGTACGTC. Amino acids: CASSLGPTTSFYSYEQYV.

The chain is built from TRBV3-1 (or the pseudogene TRBV3-2) and TRBJ2-5; no firm D call. From germline, CDR1 is LGHDT and CDR2 YNNKEL (reference sequence). CDR3 length: 14 amino acids. Trimming left V 1 base short and J 4 bases short, with 10 bases between. In DNA form, the CDR3 reads TGTGCCAGCAGCCAAGGGGGTGCGAGAGAGACCCAGTACTTC. The encoded protein is CASSQGGARETQYF.

The chain carries TRBV12-5 and TRBJ2-7, with a possible D match to TRBD2 (5 bases). CDR3 length equals 16 residues. CDR1 is LGHNT and CDR2 is FRNRAP in the germline V gene. V was cut by 1 base and J by 2 bases, with 15 bases left in between. The CDR3 region has the DNA TGTGCTAGTGGTTTGGCGGGGTCCCACGGGACCTACGAGCAGTACGTC. Its translation: CASGLAGSHGTYEQYV.

This clone was seen once. The chain carries TRBV7-2 and TRBJ2-5; D may be TRBD2 (5 bases). Germline CDR1 and CDR2: SGHTA and FQGNSA. The CDR3 loop spans 15 amino acids. Deletions cut 1 base from V and 2 bases from J, with 11 bases between. The DNA for the CDR3 is TGTGCCAGCAGCTTAGATCGGGGTATACAAGAGACCCAGTACTTC. Its translation: CASSLDRGIQETQYF.

This chain uses TRBV3-1 (or the pseudogene TRBV3-2) with TRBJ1-4, with a tentative D call TRBD1 (6 bases). The CDR3 spans 15 residues. V lost 0 bases to trimming and J lost 5 bases, with 10 bases between them. The germline CDR1 and CDR2 sequences are LGHDT and YNNKEL (reference sequence). CDR3 residues: CASSQDQGWNEKLFF. CDR3 in DNA: TGTGCCAGCAGCCAAGATCAGGGGTGGAATGAAAAACTGTTTTTT.

This clone has more than one count but fewer than ten. The chain employs TRBV7-3 and TRBJ2-2; a possible D gene is TRBD2 (6 bases). The CDR3 covers 15 residues. Deletions cut 4 bases from V and 2 bases from J, with 11 bases between. CDR1 is SGHTA and CDR2 is FQGTGA in the germline V gene. CDR3 in DNA: TGTGCCAGCAGCTCGAGGGGACTCAACACCGGGGAGCTGTTTTTT. Protein sequence: CASSSRGLNTGELFF.

The genes are TRBV7-9 and TRBJ1-6; 8 nucleotides agree with TRBD1. After removal of 5 bases from V and 10 bases from J, the junction contained 10 bases not matched to a gene. CDR1 and CDR2 (germline): SEHNR, FQNEAQ (reference sequence). The CDR3 is made up of 15 amino acids. The CDR3: CASSTAGTGSSPLHF. CDR3 sequence (DNA): TGTGCCAGCAGCACCGCCGGGACAGGTTCCTCACCCCTCCACTTT.

This rearrangement joins TRBV18 to TRBJ2-7, with D tentatively TRBD1 (6 bases). Looked up from germline, CDR1 is KGHSH and CDR2 is LQKENI. The V end lost 4 bases, the J end lost 6 bases, and 13 bases lay between the germline ends. The CDR3 covers 13 residues. DNA for the CDR3: TGTGCCAGCTCACGAGAACAGGGTGGCGAGCAGTACGTC. Translated, it gives CASSREQGGEQYV.

The chain combines TRBV12-3 or TRBV12-4 with TRBJ1-2; a possible D gene is TRBD1 (5 bases). The V and J ends lost 5 bases and 6 bases respectively, with 10 bases between them. The CDR3 sequence is 12 residues long. CDR3 DNA sequence: TGTGCCAGCAGTACCAGGGCCCATGGCTACACCTTC. It specifies CASSTRAHGYTF.

This clone was observed a single time. This rearrangement joins TRBV28 to TRBJ2-7; D is tentatively TRBD1 or TRBD2 (5 bases each). The CDR3 spans 14 residues. The germline gives CDR1 MDHEN, CDR2 SYDVKM. V lost 6 bases and J 1 base, leaving 13 bases between the germline ends. The CDR3: CASSWGSGSYEQYV. CDR3 nucleotides: TGTGCCAGCAGCTGGGGCAGCGGATCCTACGAGCAGTACGTC.

The chain is built from TRBV6-2 or TRBV6-3 and TRBJ2-7; D is tentatively TRBD1 or TRBD2 (6 bases each). The CDR3 consists of 14 residues. V lost 0 bases and J lost 7, with 13 bases in between. The germline gives CDR1 MNHEY, CDR2 SVGEGT. Here the CDR3 reads CASSYSRGLGEQYV. The CDR3 bases are TGTGCCAGCAGTTACTCCCGGGGGCTGGGGGAGCAGTACGTC.

The rearrangement joins TRBV7-8 to TRBJ1-5; 9 bases are a match to TRBD1. CDR1 SGHVS and CDR2 FQNEAQ come from the germline V gene. The CDR3 length is 16 residues. V was pared by 5 bases and J by 0 bases, with 5 bases of the junction left unmatched. CDR3 bases: TGTGCCAGCAGCCCAGGGACAGGGTATAGCAATCAGCCCCAGCATTTT. Amino acids: CASSPGTGYSNQPQHF. The full variable domain, completed using reference TRBV7-8 and TRBJ1-5, is GAGVSQSPRYKVAKRGQDVALRCDPISGHVSLFWYQQALGQGPEFLTYFQNEAQLDKSGLPSDRFFAERPEGSVSTLKIQRTQQEDSAVYLCASSPGTGYSNQPQHFGDGTRLSIL.